A single sample gave rise to the 23 T cell receptor beta chains below, sequenced in a study of response to subunit inactivated influenza vaccine. TCRdb analysed the RT-PCR reads with MiXCR anew, one entry per CDR3 protein. The data hold fewer than 250,000 distinct CDR3 sequences, with about 15% observed a single time. Material: CD8+ T cells sorted from PBMCs, obtained approximately 5 days after vaccination. The receptors come from a man aged 50-59 years who received an inactivated influenza vaccine.

The J gene is TRBJ2-1, the V gene TRBV20-1; 11 bases map to TRBD2. This CDR3 has 19 amino acids. After removal of 0 bases from V and 0 bases from J, the junction contained 10 bases not matched to a gene. Germline V gives CDR1 DFQATT, CDR2 SNEGSKA (reference sequence). The CDR3 region has the DNA TGCAGTGCTAGAGATTTCGGACTAGCGGGTAAACGCTCCTACAATGAGCAGTTCTTC. Translated: CSARDFGLAGKRSYNEQFF.

The gene calls are TRBV29-1 and TRBJ2-3; unclear D gene. The CDR3 is made up of 15 amino acids. CDR1 and CDR2 (germline): SQVTM, ANQGSEA. Trimming pared 3 bases from V and 1 base from J, leaving 14 bases between. CDR3 sequence reads: CSVDARDGGTDTQYF. CDR3 in DNA: TGCAGCGTTGACGCCCGTGATGGAGGCACAGATACGCAGTATTTT.

This clonotype has only a few counts. This chain connects TRBV11-2 to TRBJ2-3; D not resolved. Trimming pared 1 base from V and 8 bases from J, leaving 7 bases between. The CDR3 runs to 12 residues. CDR1 is SGHAT and CDR2 is FQNNGV in the germline V gene. CDR3 bases: TGTGCCAGCAGCTTAGGGGCAGTTACGCAGTATTTT. Translation gives CASSLGAVTQYF.

This clonotype came up many times. V gene TRBV20-1 combines with J gene TRBJ2-7; D is ambiguous. There are 11 residues in the CDR3. The germline gives CDR1 DFQATT, CDR2 SNEGSKA (reference sequence). The V gene lost 7 bases and the J gene lost 3 bases, with 10 bases spanning the gap. This CDR3 is CSGGFDYEQYF. As DNA, the CDR3 is TGCAGTGGAGGCTTTGACTACGAGCAGTACTTC.

For the CDR3, the DNA is TGTACCAGCAGCTTATTACCGGACAGGGGAGCCACTGAAGCTTTCTTT. This gives the protein CTSSLLPDRGATEAFF. The chain couples TRBV7-2 to TRBJ1-1; 9 bases agree with TRBD1. Germline CDR1 reads SGHTA; CDR2 reads FQGNSA. Unmatched junction bases numbered 8, after V lost 2 bases and J lost 4 bases. CDR3 length: 16 amino acids.

This clonotype showed up many times. J is TRBJ2-5 and V is TRBV15; D uncertain. Germline V gene sequence: CDR1 LNHNV, CDR2 YYDKDF (reference sequence). The CDR3 extends over 14 amino acids. V was cut by 0 bases and J by 5 bases, with 10 bases left in between. The CDR3 sequence: CATSREVLGETQYF. CDR3 DNA: TGTGCCACCAGCAGAGAGGTGCTGGGGGAGACCCAGTACTTC.

This clonotype was observed a handful of times. This chain connects TRBV5-6 to TRBJ2-5; D is possibly TRBD1 (5 bases). The CDR3 contains 14 residues. From germline, CDR1 is SGHDT and CDR2 YYEEEE. Trimming took 0 bases from V and 0 from J, leaving 6 bases between them. CDR3 in DNA: TGTGCCAGCAGCTTGGAGGGGTACCAAGAGACCCAGTACTTC. Translated, it gives CASSLEGYQETQYF.

This clonotype was counted a few times. The junction shows a germline mismatch at one end, possibly a read error. This sequence joins TRBV11-2 and TRBJ2-3; no firm D call. The CDR3 runs to 12 residues. Germline CDR1 is SGHAT and CDR2 is FQNNGV. CDR3 in DNA: TGTGCCGGCAGCCCCTGGAGAGATACGCAGTATTTT. Amino acids: CAGSPWRDTQYF.

This clonotype was recorded many times. The chain uses TRBV29-1 and TRBJ2-7; a possible D gene is TRBD1 (7 bases). The CDR3 length is 15 residues. Germline CDR1 and CDR2: SQVTM and ANQGSEA. V shed 0 bases and J shed 1 base, with 13 bases lying between them. The CDR3 nucleotides read TGCAGCGTTGAAGATCGCGGGACAGCTTCCTACGAGCAGTACTTC. Its translation: CSVEDRGTASYEQYF.

The CDR3 DNA sequence: TGTGCCAGCAGCCAAGAGGGGGGGGGATATAATTCACCCCTCCACTTT. Amino acids: CASSQEGGGYNSPLHF. V usage is TRBV3-1 and J usage is TRBJ1-6; D is possibly TRBD1 (5 bases). This CDR3 is built from 16 residues. The V end lost 0 bases, the J end lost 4 bases, and 10 bases lay between the germline ends. From germline, CDR1 is LGHDT and CDR2 YNNKEL (reference sequence).

The chain combines TRBV4-1 with TRBJ2-7; D ambiguous. Deletions cut 1 base from V and 3 bases from J, with 10 bases between. Germline CDR1 is MGHRA and CDR2 is YSYEKL. This CDR3 has 14 residues. DNA for the CDR3: TGCGCCAGCAGCCAAGGTTACGGAAACTACGAGCAGTACTTC. Translation: CASSQGYGNYEQYF.

The chain joins TRBV6-1 to TRBJ2-2; TRBD1 is a possible D gene (6 bases). The V end was cut by 5 bases, the J end by 4 bases, with 11 bases between. Germline V CDR1 and CDR2: MNHNS, SASEGT. The CDR3 contains 14 residues. CDR3 bases: TGTGCCAGCAGTCGAGACAGGAGCACCGGGGAGCTGTTTTTT. Its translation is CASSRDRSTGELFF.

The genes are TRBV12-3 or TRBV12-4 and TRBJ2-7; D perhaps matches TRBD2 (6 bases). The V end was cut by 4 bases, the J end by 0 bases, with 10 bases between. The CDR3 is 14 residues long. This CDR3 is CASSSVGGSYEQYF. The CDR3 DNA reads TGTGCCAGCAGTTCGGTGGGGGGCTCCTACGAGCAGTACTTC.

J is TRBJ2-1 and V is TRBV6-4; maybe TRBD2 (6 bases). In germline, CDR1 is MRHNA, CDR2 SNTAGT. V shed 10 bases and J shed 9 bases, with 19 bases lying between them. This CDR3 is built from 13 residues. In DNA, the CDR3 is TGTGCCACCTCCTTTGGCGGGGCGGGTGAGCAGTTCTTC. This sequence encodes CATSFGGAGEQFF.

The chain uses TRBV12-3 or TRBV12-4 and TRBJ2-5, with TRBD2 as a possible D gene (6 bases). CDR3 length equals 15 residues. With 5 bases removed from V and 3 bases from J, the gap between germline ends came to 16 bases. The chain's CDR3 is CASSPLMGGEETQYF. Here the CDR3 DNA reads TGTGCCAGCAGTCCGCTCATGGGGGGAGAAGAGACCCAGTACTTC.

This clonotype was picked up many times. The chain has TRBV12-3 or TRBV12-4 and TRBJ2-1; D assignment may be TRBD1 or TRBD2 (7 bases each). Trimming removed 7 bases from V and 1 base from J, with 20 bases in between. The CDR3 loop spans 17 amino acids. DNA for the CDR3: TGTGCCAGCACTTCAGGGGGGGGCGAGGGGTCCTACAATGAGCAGTTCTTC. This gives the protein CASTSGGGEGSYNEQFF.

This chain links TRBV6-5 with TRBJ2-1, with 9 bases lining up with TRBD1. CDR1 is MNHEY and CDR2 is SVGAGI in the germline V gene. The V gene end was trimmed by 4 bases and the J gene end by 6 bases; junction bases not matched to a gene: 7. This CDR3 region has 15 residues. CDR3 residues: CASSSPGQGFNEQFF. The CDR3 nucleotides are TGTGCCAGCAGTTCCCCGGGACAGGGTTTCAATGAGCAGTTCTTC.

This clonotype was observed a handful of times. The rearrangement links TRBV9 to TRBJ1-4; a possible D gene is TRBD1 (5 bases). CDR1 SGDLS and CDR2 YYNGEE come from the germline V gene. This CDR3 is built from 14 residues. Trimming took 3 bases from V and 6 from J, leaving 12 bases between them. CDR3 sequence (DNA): TGTGCCAGCAGCGCAGGGTGGGCGGATGAAAAACTGTTTTTT. Protein sequence: CASSAGWADEKLFF.

This clonotype has only a few counts. The chain is built from TRBV7-6 and TRBJ2-2; TRBD1 aligns across 7 bases. This CDR3 contains 13 residues. The J segment lost 6 bases and the V segment lost 5 bases, leaving 3 bases of the junction unmatched. Germline V gives CDR1 SGHVS, CDR2 FNYEAQ. As DNA, the CDR3 is TGTGCCAGCAGCGAGACAGGGTCCGGGGAGCTGTTTTTT. It encodes CASSETGSGELFF. Variable domain in full (rest from reference TRBV7-6 and TRBJ2-2): GAGVSQSPRYKVTKRGQDVALRCDPISGHVSLYWYRQALGQGPEFLTYFNYEAQQDKSGLPNDRFSAERPEGSISTLTIQRTEQRDSAMYRCASSETGSGELFFGEGSRLTVL.

The genes are TRBV7-3 and TRBJ2-3; 12 nucleotides line up with TRBD2. Trimming at V came to 5 bases and at J to 0 bases, leaving 3 bases not matched to a gene. Germline V CDR1 and CDR2: SGHTA, FQGTGA. This CDR3 contains 16 residues. The DNA for the CDR3 is TGTGCCAGCAGCATGACTAGCGGGAGTAGCACAGATACGCAGTATTTT. It encodes CASSMTSGSSTDTQYF. The full variable domain, rest sourced from reference TRBV7-3 and TRBJ2-3, is GAGVSQTPSNKVTEKGKYVELRCDPISGHTALYWYRQSLGQGPEFLIYFQGTGAADDSGLPNDRFFAVRPEGSVSTLKIQRTERGDSAVYLCASSMTSGSSTDTQYFGPGTRLTVL.

V gene TRBV9 combines with J gene TRBJ2-3; D is possibly TRBD1 or TRBD2 (5 bases each). The CDR3 loop spans 15 amino acids. Germline V gene sequence: CDR1 SGDLS, CDR2 YYNGEE. V dropped 0 bases and J dropped 4 bases, with 12 bases sitting between them. Here the CDR3 reads CASSVAGNGADTQYF. In DNA form, the CDR3 reads TGTGCCAGCAGCGTAGCAGGGAACGGGGCAGATACGCAGTATTTT.

This clonotype has only a few counts. The V and J genes are TRBV7-9 and TRBJ2-1; 11 bases are a match to TRBD2. CDR1 and CDR2 (germline): SEHNR, FQNEAQ (reference sequence). This CDR3 has 14 residues. V was pared by 3 bases and J by 7 bases, with 2 bases of the junction left unmatched. The DNA for the CDR3 is TGTGCCAGCAGCTTTAGCGGGAGGGTTAATGAGCAGTTCTTC. Its translation: CASSFSGRVNEQFF.

This clonotype was counted between two and nine times. This chain connects TRBV10-2 to TRBJ2-7; D gene ambiguous. V lost 8 bases and J 7 bases, leaving 9 bases between the germline ends. This CDR3 has 10 amino acids. Germline assignment: CDR1 WSHSY and CDR2 SAAADI. In DNA form, the CDR3 reads TGCGCCAGCGGATCGAGAGAGCAGTACTTC. Translating it yields CASGSREQYF.